The 10 T cell receptor beta chains presented below share a single source sample, sequenced in a study of blood T cell repertoires in COVID-19. TCRdb's copy holds only in-frame clones and misses some; the assay was immunoSEQ multiplex PCR. Of more than 95,000 clones in the sample, more than 80% are singletons; the top ten hold 26%. Sequences were obtained from peripheral blood. The receptor source for this set is a man between 60 and 75 years old with acute or convalescent COVID-19.

In this sample, this clone turned up once. This chain uses TRBV10-3 with TRBJ2-3; TRBD2 matches 8 bases. J was trimmed by 2 bases and V by 2 bases; bases with no gene match: 3. CDR1 and CDR2 from the germline V gene are ENHRY and SYGVKD. This CDR3 has 15 residues. In DNA form, the CDR3 reads TGTGCCATCAGTGAGAAGCGGGAGACCACAGATACGCAGTATTTT. Its protein product is CAISEKRETTDTQYF.

The chain couples TRBV7-2 to TRBJ2-3; D not resolved. The CDR3 consists of 14 residues. The germline gives CDR1 SGHTA, CDR2 FQGNSA. Between the trimmed V and J ends, which lost 3 bases and 2 bases, there was a span of 9 bases. The CDR3 loop reads CASSLRRYTDTQYF. The DNA for the CDR3 is TGTGCCAGCAGCTTGAGGCGGTACACAGATACGCAGTATTTT.

The J gene is TRBJ2-1, the V gene TRBV5-1; 7 nucleotides align to TRBD1. The CDR3 consists of 14 residues. Germline V lookup: CDR1 SGHRS, CDR2 YFSETQ. V shed 4 bases and J 5 bases; nucleotides not matched to a gene: 6. Written as DNA, the CDR3 is TGCGCCAGCAGCCACAACAGGGGTAACAATGAGCAGTTCTTC. Residues: CASSHNRGNNEQFF.

This clone has only one observation. The rearrangement joins TRBV29-1 to TRBJ2-5; the D is unclear. The ends were cut back, 3 bases at V and 2 bases at J, with 7 bases in the middle. The CDR3 is 12 residues long. Germline CDR1 reads SQVTM; CDR2 reads ANQGSEA. The CDR3 coding sequence is TGCAGCGTTGACAGGATACAAGAGACCCAGTACTTC. Translated, it gives CSVDRIQETQYF.

CDR3 bases: TGCGCCAGCAGCCCTAGCGGGAGGGCTCACTCCAATGAGCAGTTCTTC. It specifies CASSPSGRAHSNEQFF. This chain links TRBV5-1 with TRBJ2-1, with TRBD2 matching 12 bases. The CDR3 is made up of 16 amino acids. Germline values: CDR1 SGHRS, CDR2 YFSETQ. The trim removed 4 bases at V and 6 bases at J, leaving 8 bases unmatched.

The chain is built from TRBV11-2 and TRBJ1-2; D possibly corresponds to TRBD1 (6 bases). This CDR3 comprises 16 residues. Germline assignment: CDR1 SGHAT and CDR2 FQNNGV. Trimming removed 2 bases from V and 2 bases from J, with 15 bases in between. This CDR3 reads CASSLTRQVGNYGYTF. CDR3 bases: TGTGCCAGCAGCTTAACACGACAGGTTGGAAACTATGGCTACACCTTC.

The gene calls are TRBV5-6 and TRBJ2-3; no clear D gene. The germline V gene encodes CDR1 SGHDT and CDR2 YYEEEE. This CDR3 region has 14 residues. The V end lost 1 base, the J end lost 1 base, and 7 bases lay between the germline ends. CDR3 bases: TGTGCCAGCAGCTTGACACCCGGCACAGATACGCAGTATTTT. Protein sequence: CASSLTPGTDTQYF.

V and J are TRBV5-1 and TRBJ1-5; TRBD1 matches at 7 bases. The CDR3 runs to 15 residues. Looked up from germline, CDR1 is SGHRS and CDR2 is YFSETQ. Unmatched junction bases numbered 7, after V lost 4 bases and J lost 3 bases. The CDR3 nucleotides read TGCGCCAGCAGCAAAGAGGGGGCGGTCAATCAGCCCCAGCATTTT. Residues: CASSKEGAVNQPQHF.

V usage is TRBV3-1 (or the pseudogene TRBV3-2) and J usage is TRBJ2-7, with D perhaps matching TRBD2 (5 bases). CDR3 length: 16 amino acids. With 5 bases removed from V and 3 bases from J, the gap between germline ends came to 20 bases. CDR1 and CDR2 (germline): LGHDT, YNNKEL (reference sequence). The CDR3, as DNA: TGTGCCAGCAGCGGTCGCTTTGTGGGAGTCCGCTACGAGCAGTACTTC. As protein: CASSGRFVGVRYEQYF.

This chain uses TRBV27 with TRBJ2-7; weak D call: TRBD2 (7 bases). In germline, CDR1 is MNHEY, CDR2 SMNVEV (reference sequence). V shed 3 bases and J shed 3 bases, with 12 bases lying between them. This CDR3 contains 14 residues. DNA for the CDR3: TGTGCCAGCAGTTTTCGGGGGGCTTACTACGAGCAGTACTTC. Encoded protein: CASSFRGAYYEQYF.